This T cell receptor (beta chain) was recorded in a study of cytomegalovirus exposure and HLA in healthy donors. Study-wide results and caveats: Common viral pathogens (according to a later analysis) appeared linked to several of the most significant clusters. It has been reported that TCR beta sequences accurately predicted the HLA-A and HLA-B alleles of most subjects. Researchers catalogued roughly 170 TCR beta chains as cytomegalovirus-associated.

Germline V gene lookup returns CDR1 SGHAT and CDR2 FQNNGV. The V segment lost 5 bases and the J segment 3 bases; nucleotides outside the gene matches: 4. CDR3 size: 14 residues. 13 Jbeta primers and 60 Vbeta primers were used for the PCR. TCRdb's table, derived via immunoSEQ multiplex PCR, lists solely in-frame clones and lacks some. This sample has around 120,000 clones, with around 77% found just once. Concerning this clone: Antigen unknown.

Despite likely unrecorded immune exposures, the donors were nominally healthy at the time of sampling. The receptor comes from a woman in her forties or fifties in good health and CMV-seronegative. Sequencing was carried out using PBMCs. The chain has TRBV11-2 and TRBJ2-7, with 10 bases that match TRBD2. The chain's CDR3 is CASSPLAGDYEQYF. Here the CDR3 DNA reads TGTGCCAGCAGCCCCCTAGCGGGAGACTACGAGCAGTACTTC.